This T cell receptor beta chain was observed in a study of shared clonotypes between healthy human individuals. Study findings and constraints: Sampling used blood alone; tissue repertoires probably differ.

In regard to this clone: Its antigen remains unidentified.

Every unsorted PBMC PCR replicate was loaded with around 290 ng DNA, roughly 30,000 T cell genomes. Unsorted PBMC DNA sequencing spanned ten immunoSEQ deep assay plates. Clones were sequenced by immunoSEQ multiplex PCR, and TCRdb holds only the in-frame ones, with some missing. The table lists about 490,000 clones, 79% of them singletons. The sequence was collected from a woman aged 40 to 55 in good health. Some clones in this sample may be carry-over from other donors' samples. Input material: PBMCs.

The CDR3 nucleotides are TGTGCCAGTAGTTCTGGACTGAGTTGGGAGCAGTACTTC. Residues: CASSSGLSWEQYF. The genes are TRBV19 and TRBJ2-7; a possible D gene is TRBD2 (5 bases). CDR1 is LNHDA, CDR2 SQIVND, per germline (reference sequence). The CDR3 loop spans 13 amino acids. The V gene lost 5 bases and the J gene lost 7 bases, with 15 bases spanning the gap.